This T cell receptor (beta chain) came from a study of blood T cell repertoires in COVID-19. This table comes from immunoSEQ multiplex PCR, and its TCRdb copy is limited to in-frame clones, with some not included. Of around 700,000 clones in the sample, about 90% were seen once. The CDR3 contains 13 residues. Deletions cut 6 bases from V and 0 bases from J, with 6 bases between. The germline CDR1 and CDR2 sequences are MNHEY and SVGAGI. This TCR was sampled from a woman aged 18-35 years with acute or convalescent COVID-19. Specimen: peripheral blood. The genes are TRBV6-5 and TRBJ1-3, with D possibly being TRBD1 (5 bases). CDR3 region: CASRQASGNTIYF. The CDR3 region has the DNA TGTGCCAGCAGACAGGCCTCTGGAAACACCATATATTTT.